Sequencing of this TCR beta chain was carried out in a study of neoadjuvant anti-PD-1 for oral cavity cancer. There are 12 residues in the CDR3. CDR1 and CDR2 (germline): SGHRS, YFSETQ. The V end was cut by 0 bases, the J end by 14 bases, with 12 bases between. Some clones are missing from TCRdb's copy, which holds only in-frame ones; the method was immunoSEQ multiplex PCR. The sample records about 10,000 clones, 60% to 70% being singletons. In this sample, this clone turned up a few times. Specified time point: after neoadjuvant nivolumab, at surgical resection. Patients had newly diagnosed, untreated stage II-IVA oral cavity squamous cell carcinoma.

The chain links TRBV5-1 to TRBJ2-1, with a tentative D call TRBD2 (6 bases). Material: PBMCs, obtained after nivolumab (anti-PD-1) treatment. This clonotype was sampled from a person aged 35 to 85 with oral cavity squamous cell carcinoma. The CDR3 bases are TGCGCCAGCAGCTTGGGGGGCGGGATAAAGTTCTTC. Translated: CASSLGGGIKFF. The variable domain in full, completed from reference TRBV5-1 and TRBJ2-1, reads KAGVTQTPRYLIKTRGQQVTLSCSPISGHRSVSWYQQTPGQGLQFLFEYFSETQRNKGNFPGRFSGRQFSNSRSEMNVSTLELGDSALYLCASSLGGGIKFFGPGTRLTVL.